The rows below give T cell receptor beta chains drawn from one sample of a study of T cell clones after liver transplantation. Libraries were prepared by immunoSEQ multiplex PCR; TCRdb keeps only in-frame clonotypes and omits some of them. Found here are roughly 80,000 clones, nearly 85% of them singletons; the top ten hold around 0.5%. This specimen was CD4+ T cells from blood, taken around 45 months after liver transplant. These receptors were taken from a human patient who received a liver transplant. Certain T cells may be donor cells from the graft. Each CDR3 is given with its conserved first and last residue.

TRBV12-5 CASGSWGGANTEAFF
TRBV18 CASSPGTQETQYF
TRBV20-1 CSASSDYEQYF
TRBV5-1 CASSIAGGKYEQYF
TRBV5-1 CASSFAGEETQYF
TRBV5-5 CASSWGRPDYEQYF
TRBV2 CASSEAHGDGELFF
TRBV27 CASSFRTSGRALLDEQFF
TRBV19 CASSIPGRGDYEQYF
TRBV5-1 CASSLEDLRYNEQFF
TRBV6-1 CASSEGLTRYSGNTIYF
TRBV6-4 CASRKSGTGAGEQYF
TRBV5-6 CASSYRTGTTNEKLFF
TRBV14 CASSQGGTRDQPQHF
TRBV2 CASSENYPTGELFF
TRBV11-2 CASSASGGPGPQYF
TRBV30 CAWSQGAGSYNEQFF
TRBV2 CASSEARGASYNEQFF
TRBV30 CAWSVTGIGLGNQPQHF
TRBV30 CAWSVLGGDLYEQYF
TRBV28 CASSSPGGPNYGYTF
TRBV29-1 CSVDWENTGELFF
TRBV7-6 CASSARTGGGWETQYF
TRBV28 CASSQTGGGRTNEKLFF
TRBV19 CASKAGISGANVLTF
TRBV28 CASSLWQGKGFF
TRBV6-6 CASSPNQFVTPGEQYF
TRBV5-4 CASSLVPEDTQYF
TRBV4-1 CASSLGQLLVSYNEQFF
TRBV28 CASSRTSSSYEQYF
TRBV5-1 CASSFGGALNTEAFF
TRBV5-1 CASSRYGTSGRGGEQYF
TRBV7-3 CASSPHAGGLGTEAFF
TRBV6-1 CAISRNSDGYTF
TRBV6-5 CASSYGGPTEAFF
TRBV28 CASRPANQPQHF
TRBV7-2 CASGPERSNQPQHF
TRBV5-1 CASSLTSQRYEQYF
TRBV19 CASSINSDRWQPQHF
TRBV29-1 CSVDNPRGRYGYTF